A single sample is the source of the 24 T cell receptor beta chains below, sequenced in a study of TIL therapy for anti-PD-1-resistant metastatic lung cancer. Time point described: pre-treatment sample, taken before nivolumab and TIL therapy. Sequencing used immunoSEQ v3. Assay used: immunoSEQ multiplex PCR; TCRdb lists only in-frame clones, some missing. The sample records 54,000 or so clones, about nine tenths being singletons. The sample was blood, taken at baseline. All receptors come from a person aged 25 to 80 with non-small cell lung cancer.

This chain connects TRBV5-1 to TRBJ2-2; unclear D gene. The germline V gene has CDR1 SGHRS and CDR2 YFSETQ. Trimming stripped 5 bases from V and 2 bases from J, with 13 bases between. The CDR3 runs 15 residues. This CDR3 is CASRMKGLNTGELFF. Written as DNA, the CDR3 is TGCGCCAGCAGAATGAAAGGGCTCAACACCGGGGAGCTGTTTTTT.

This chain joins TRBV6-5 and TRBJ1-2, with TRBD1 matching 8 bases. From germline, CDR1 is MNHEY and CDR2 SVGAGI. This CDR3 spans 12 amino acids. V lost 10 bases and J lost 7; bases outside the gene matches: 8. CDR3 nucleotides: TGTGCCACTACTACAGGGGGTAGTGGCTACACCTTC. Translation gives CATTTGGSGYTF.

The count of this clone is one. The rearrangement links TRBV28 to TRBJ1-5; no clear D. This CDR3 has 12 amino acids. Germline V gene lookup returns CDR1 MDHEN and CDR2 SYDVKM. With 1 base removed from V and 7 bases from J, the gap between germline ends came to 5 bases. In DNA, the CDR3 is TGTGCCAGCAGTTTATCTCGACAGCCCCAGCATTTT. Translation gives CASSLSRQPQHF. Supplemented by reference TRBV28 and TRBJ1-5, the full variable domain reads DVKVTQSSRYLVKRTGEKVFLECVQDMDHENMFWYRQDPGLGLRLIYFSYDVKMKEKGDIPEGYSVSREKKERFSLILESASTNQTSMYLCASSLSRQPQHFGDGTRLSIL.

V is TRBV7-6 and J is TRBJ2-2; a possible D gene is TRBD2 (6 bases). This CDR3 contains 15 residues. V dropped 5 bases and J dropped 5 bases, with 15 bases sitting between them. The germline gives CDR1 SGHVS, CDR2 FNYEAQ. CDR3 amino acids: CASSTAGSGTGELFF. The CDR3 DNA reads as TGTGCCAGCAGCACGGCGGGGAGCGGGACCGGGGAGCTGTTTTTT.

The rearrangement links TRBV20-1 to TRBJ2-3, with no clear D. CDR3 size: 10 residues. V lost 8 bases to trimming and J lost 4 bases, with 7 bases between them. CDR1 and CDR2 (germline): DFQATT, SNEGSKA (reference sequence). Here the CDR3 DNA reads TGCAGTATGCTATCAGATACGCAGTATTTT. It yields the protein CSMLSDTQYF.

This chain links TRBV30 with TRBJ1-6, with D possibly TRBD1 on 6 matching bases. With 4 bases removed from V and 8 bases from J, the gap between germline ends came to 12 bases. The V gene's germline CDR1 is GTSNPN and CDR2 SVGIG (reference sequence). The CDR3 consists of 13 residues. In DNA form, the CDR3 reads TGTGCCTGGACCCCACAGGGCGATTCACCCCTCCACTTT. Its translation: CAWTPQGDSPLHF.

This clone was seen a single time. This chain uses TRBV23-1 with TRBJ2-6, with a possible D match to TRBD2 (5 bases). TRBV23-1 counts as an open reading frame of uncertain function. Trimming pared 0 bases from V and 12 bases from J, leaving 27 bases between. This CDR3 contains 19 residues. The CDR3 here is CASSQSLPRCREEQCVLTF. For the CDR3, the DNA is TGCGCCAGCAGTCAATCCCTCCCCCGGTGTCGGGAAGAGCAATGCGTCCTGACTTTC.

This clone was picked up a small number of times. CDR3 sequence reads: CASRDRQGRNTEAFF. CDR3 sequence (DNA): TGTGCCAGCAGGGATCGTCAGGGGAGGAACACTGAAGCTTTCTTT. The chain has TRBV3-1 (or the pseudogene TRBV3-2) and TRBJ1-1; D perhaps matches TRBD1 (6 bases). The CDR3 has 15 residues. The V and J ends lost 6 bases and 1 base respectively, with 15 bases between them. CDR1 is LGHDT and CDR2 is YNNKEL in the germline V gene (reference sequence).

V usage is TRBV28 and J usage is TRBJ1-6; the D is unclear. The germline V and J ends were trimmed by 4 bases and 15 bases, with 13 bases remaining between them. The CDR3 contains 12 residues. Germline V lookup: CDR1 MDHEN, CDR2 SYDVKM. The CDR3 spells CASSSWHGHLHF. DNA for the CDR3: TGTGCCAGCAGTTCGTGGCACGGTCACCTCCACTTT.

The CDR3 here is CSASPGQVSPFPYNEQFF. CDR3 in DNA: TGCAGTGCTAGTCCGGGACAGGTCTCTCCCTTCCCCTACAATGAGCAGTTCTTC. The rearrangement links TRBV20-1 to TRBJ2-1, with 8 bases lining up with TRBD1. The junction had 15 bases not matched to a gene; V was cut back by 3 bases and J by 2 bases. CDR1 and CDR2 from the germline V gene are DFQATT and SNEGSKA (reference sequence). The CDR3 extends over 18 amino acids.

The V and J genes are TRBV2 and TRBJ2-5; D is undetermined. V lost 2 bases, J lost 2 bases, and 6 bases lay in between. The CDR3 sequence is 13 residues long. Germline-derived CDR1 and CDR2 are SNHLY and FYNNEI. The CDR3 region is CASSEQVQETQYF. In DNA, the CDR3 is TGTGCCAGCAGTGAACAAGTACAAGAGACCCAGTACTTC.

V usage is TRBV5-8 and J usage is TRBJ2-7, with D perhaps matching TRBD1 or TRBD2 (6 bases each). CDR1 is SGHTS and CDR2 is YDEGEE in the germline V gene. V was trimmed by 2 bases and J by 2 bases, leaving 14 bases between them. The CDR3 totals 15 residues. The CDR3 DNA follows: TGTGCCAGCAGCTTTGGGGGGCTAGCCGCCTACGAGCAGTACTTC. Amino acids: CASSFGGLAAYEQYF.

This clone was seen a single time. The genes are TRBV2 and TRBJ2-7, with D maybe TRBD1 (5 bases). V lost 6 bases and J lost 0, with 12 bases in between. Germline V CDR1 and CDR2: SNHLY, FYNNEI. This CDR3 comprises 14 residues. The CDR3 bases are TGTGCCAGCAGGGGGCCAGGCGACTCCTACGAGCAGTACTTC. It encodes CASRGPGDSYEQYF.

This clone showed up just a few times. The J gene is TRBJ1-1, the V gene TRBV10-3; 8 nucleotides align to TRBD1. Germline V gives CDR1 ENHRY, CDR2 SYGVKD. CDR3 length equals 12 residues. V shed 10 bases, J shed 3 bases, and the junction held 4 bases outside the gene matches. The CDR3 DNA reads TGTGCCACCCAGACAGGGGACACTGAAGCTTTCTTT. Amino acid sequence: CATQTGDTEAFF.

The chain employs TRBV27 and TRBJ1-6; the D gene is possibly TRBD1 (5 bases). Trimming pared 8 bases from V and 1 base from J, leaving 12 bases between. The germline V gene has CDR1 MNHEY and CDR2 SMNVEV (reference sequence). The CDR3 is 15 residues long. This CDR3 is CASCRALSYNSPLHF. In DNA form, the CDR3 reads TGTGCCAGCTGCAGGGCCTTGTCCTATAATTCACCCCTCCACTTT.

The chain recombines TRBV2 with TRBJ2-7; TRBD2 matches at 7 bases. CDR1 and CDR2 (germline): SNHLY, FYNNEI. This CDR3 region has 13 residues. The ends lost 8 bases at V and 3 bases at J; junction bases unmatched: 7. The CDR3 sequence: CASFLGGSYEQYF. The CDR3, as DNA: TGTGCCAGCTTTCTGGGGGGGAGCTACGAGCAGTACTTC.

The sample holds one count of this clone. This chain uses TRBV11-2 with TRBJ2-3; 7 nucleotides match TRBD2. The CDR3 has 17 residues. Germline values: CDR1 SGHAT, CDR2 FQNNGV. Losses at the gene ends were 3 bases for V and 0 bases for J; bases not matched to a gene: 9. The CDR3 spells CASSLGKGGSSTDTQYF. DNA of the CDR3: TGTGCCAGCAGCTTGGGTAAAGGCGGGAGTAGCACAGATACGCAGTATTTT.

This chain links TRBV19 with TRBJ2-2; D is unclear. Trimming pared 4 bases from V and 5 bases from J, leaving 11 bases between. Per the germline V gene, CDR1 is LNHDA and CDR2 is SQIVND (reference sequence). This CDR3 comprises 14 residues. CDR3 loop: CASSTGSSTGELFF. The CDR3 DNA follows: TGTGCCAGTAGTACTGGATCCTCTACCGGGGAGCTGTTTTTT.

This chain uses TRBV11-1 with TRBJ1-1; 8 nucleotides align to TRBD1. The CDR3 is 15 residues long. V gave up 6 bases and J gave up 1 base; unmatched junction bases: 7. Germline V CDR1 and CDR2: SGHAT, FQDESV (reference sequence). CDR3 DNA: TGTGCCAGCAGTCCACCGGGACAGGAGAACACTGAAGCTTTCTTT. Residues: CASSPPGQENTEAFF.

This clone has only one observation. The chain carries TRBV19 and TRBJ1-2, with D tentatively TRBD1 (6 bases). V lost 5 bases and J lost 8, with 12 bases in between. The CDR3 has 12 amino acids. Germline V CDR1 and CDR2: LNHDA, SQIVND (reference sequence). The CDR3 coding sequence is TGTGCCAGTAGTCCAGGGGACGGCGGCTACACCTTC. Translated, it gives CASSPGDGGYTF.

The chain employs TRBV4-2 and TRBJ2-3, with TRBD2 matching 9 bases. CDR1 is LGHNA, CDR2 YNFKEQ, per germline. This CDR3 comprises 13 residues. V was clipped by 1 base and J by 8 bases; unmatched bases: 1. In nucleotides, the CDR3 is TGTGCCAGCAGCCAAGGTAGCGGGAGTACGCAGTATTTT. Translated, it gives CASSQGSGSTQYF.

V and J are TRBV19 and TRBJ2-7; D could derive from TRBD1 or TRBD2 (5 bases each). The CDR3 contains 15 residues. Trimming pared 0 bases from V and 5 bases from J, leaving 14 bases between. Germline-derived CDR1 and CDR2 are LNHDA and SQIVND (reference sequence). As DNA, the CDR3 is TGTGCCAGTAGTATAGAGGGGACCCCAAGGAACGAGCAGTACTTC. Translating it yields CASSIEGTPRNEQYF.

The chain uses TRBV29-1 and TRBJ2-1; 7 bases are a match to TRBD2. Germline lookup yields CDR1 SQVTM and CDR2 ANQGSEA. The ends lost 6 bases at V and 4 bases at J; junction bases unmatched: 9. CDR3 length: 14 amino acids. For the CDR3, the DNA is TGCAGCGTGGGTAGGGAGGGTCTGTACAATGAGCAGTTCTTC. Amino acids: CSVGREGLYNEQFF.

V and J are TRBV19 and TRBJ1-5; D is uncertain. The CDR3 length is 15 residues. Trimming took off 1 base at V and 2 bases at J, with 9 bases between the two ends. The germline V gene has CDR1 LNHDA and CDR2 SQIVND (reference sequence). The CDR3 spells CASSIAGYGNQPQHF. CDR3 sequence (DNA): TGTGCCAGTAGTATAGCTGGATACGGCAATCAGCCCCAGCATTTT. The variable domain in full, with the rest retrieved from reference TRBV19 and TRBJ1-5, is DGGITQSPKYLFRKEGQNVTLSCEQNLNHDAMYWYRQDPGQGLRLIYYSQIVNDFQKGDIAEGYSVSREKKESFPLTVTSAQKNPTAFYLCASSIAGYGNQPQHFGDGTRLSIL.